This T cell receptor beta chain was observed in a study of vaccination effects on CD4 cells after COVID-19 (dated by TCRdb to 2021 to 2024). Study-level background: Each participant received two doses of an mRNA SARS-CoV-2 vaccine, either BNT162b2 or mRNA-1273. Pre-vaccine samples were drawn from two convalescent patients 16 days and one week before the first dose, at 142 and 148 days after COVID-19 diagnosis. In both COVID-19 convalescent patients and infection-naive vaccine recipients, the study compared SARS-CoV-2 spike-specific CD4+ TCR repertoires from before mRNA vaccination with those from after it. Altogether, about 10 COVID-19 convalescent patients and a few SARS-CoV-2-naive healthy vaccine recipients made up the full study. Cultures from other donors in the study were sequenced with the Oncomine TCR Beta short-read assay on an Illumina iSeq 100. Study-wide conclusions, independent of this receptor: Limitations of the study were the small number of convalescent patients and the absence of early post-infection timepoints. Marked clonal contraction was observed in both infection-induced and vaccine-induced clones at late post-vaccination timepoints, consistent with waning T cell responses. In convalescent patients, the post-vaccine spike-reactive repertoire was composed mainly of new vaccine-induced clones that were largely distinct from infection-induced clones.

Clipping removes 3 bases from V and 7 bases from J, with 7 as the unmatched junction base count. From cysteine to phenylalanine, the CDR3 is 15 amino acids long. The only DNA kept is the CDR3, 45 bases in frame from the first base. Based on the germline V gene, the CDR1 and CDR2 sequences are SGDLS and YYNGEE. The library was obtained by the immunoSEQ multiplex PCR assay. TCR beta CDR3 sequencing was performed on DNA from the cultured, isolated CD4+ T cells. The authors processed their data as follows. Non-productive TCR sequences were discarded, and reads were trimmed to the CDR3 region, with only CDR3s of 7 or more amino acids retained. The MANAFEST web app was used to identify antigen-specific clonotypes by comparing expansion in peptide wells with expansion in reference cultures. To be called positive, a clone needed expansion at FDR<0.05 compared with the reference and with all other wells, an odds ratio greater than 5, and a frequency greater than 0.1% in two replicate wells. Cross-reactive clonotypes were defined as significantly expanded in SARS-CoV-2 spike wells and in at least one common cold coronavirus spike condition. Levenshtein distance calculated with the stringdist R package was used to assess CDR3 similarity, and unrooted trees were constructed with ape in R 3.6.1. TCRdb re-hosts the immuneACCESS table, in-frame sequences only. Its copies lack some clones; in the studies checked, an unresolved V gene accounts for under half of them, and the cause for the rest is not known. V, J and clone size reflect that table, while D and trimming were determined from the DNA. The sample table lists tens of thousands of clones, less than 85% of them with a count of one. The top ten clonotypes cover approximately 38% of the sample.

As regards this clone: Its antigen remains undetermined. No quality values exist for individual bases; no much larger clone is one base distant.

In the ViraFEST assay, PBMC were stimulated with viral peptide pools, and TCR sequencing was then used to find antigen-specific CD4+ T cell clonotypes based on their expansion. After less than 13 days of culture, CD4+ T cells were isolated with the EasySep CD4+ T cell isolation kit. PCR-confirmed SARS-CoV-2 infection had occurred in convalescent patients between March and December 2020, before the Alpha, Beta and Delta variants emerged in the United States. A few million PBMC per well were cultured with 9 to 10 ug/ml peptides in IMDM containing 5% human AB serum, 8.5 to 10 IU/ml IL-2 and gentamicin. On days 3 and 7, half of the culture medium was replaced with fresh IL-2-containing medium. Unless noted otherwise, every peptide stimulation condition was grown in triplicate wells. Using Ficoll-Paque Plus gradient centrifugation, PBMC were separated from whole blood and then either used fresh or cryopreserved at -140C. The QIAamp micro DNA kit was used to extract genomic DNA from the cultured CD4+ T cells.

Recombination linked TRBV9 to TRBJ1-4; 9 central nucleotides agree with TRBD1. This receptor was identified in a human donor who had a prior SARS-CoV-2 infection. The sample was CD4+ T cells from PBMCs cultured with a peptide pool, taken before COVID-19 vaccination. The DNA sequence is as follows: TGTGCCAGCAGCGAACGACAGGGGGACTTTGAAAAACTGTTTTTT. This yields the protein CASSERQGDFEKLFF.